Listed here are 6 T cell receptor beta chains from one sample, sequenced in a study of T cell responses to AZD1222 COVID-19 vaccine (dated by TCRdb to the early 2020s). The time point label, read with the paper, signifies: baseline before first vaccination. Library creation used the immunoSEQ multiplex PCR assay. The immuneACCESS repertoire file appears here via TCRdb, limited to in-frame rearrangements. These files lack a portion of the clones; in checked studies, under half of the deficit traces to unresolved V genes, and the cause of the others is not known. This sample has about 120,000 clones in its table, and 70% to 90% of those were observed once. The ten largest clones represent 7% to 8.5% of the sample. The specimen comprised peripheral blood, sampled on day 0 of AZD1222 vaccination. All receptors come from an adult in good health.

The chain joins TRBV19 to TRBJ1-2, with D uncertain. This CDR3 contains 12 residues. Trimming removed 6 bases at V and 4 bases at J, with 9 bases between. Per germline, CDR1 LNHDA and CDR2 SQIVND (reference sequence). The CDR3 nucleotides are TGTGCCAGTAGCCCGCCAAGCTATGGCTACACCTTC. This translates into CASSPPSYGYTF.

In regard to this clone: One end of the junction fails to match germline, which may point to a read error. This chain links TRBV7-7 with TRBJ2-7; 7 nucleotides line up with TRBD2. Germline loops: CDR1 SSHAT, CDR2 FNYEAQ (reference sequence). The CDR3 totals 16 residues. Here the CDR3 reads CASSPGPRGGSYEQYF. CDR3 sequence (DNA): TGTGCTAGCAGCCCCGGGCCCCGGGGAGGGTCCTACGAGCAGTACTTC.

This chain uses TRBV27 with TRBJ2-1; 10 positions match TRBD1. The CDR3 has 13 residues. V gave up 5 bases and J gave up 9 bases; unmatched junction bases: 4. Germline loops: CDR1 MNHEY, CDR2 SMNVEV (reference sequence). The CDR3 DNA follows: TGTGCCAGCAGTCTGGACAGGGGGAGTGAGCAGTTCTTC. It encodes CASSLDRGSEQFF.

The chain carries TRBV5-1 and TRBJ2-2; the D gene could be TRBD1 or TRBD2 (5 bases each). V dropped 2 bases and J dropped 4 bases, with 12 bases sitting between them. This CDR3 is built from 15 residues. Germline CDR1 is SGHRS and CDR2 is YFSETQ. The CDR3 DNA reads as TGCGCCAGCAGCTTACGGGGCGATAGCACCGGGGAGCTGTTTTTT. Translation: CASSLRGDSTGELFF.

The chain has TRBV10-3 and TRBJ1-2, with 7 bases identical to TRBD1. The CDR3 has 14 amino acids. Germline V CDR1 and CDR2: ENHRY, SYGVKD. Trimming cost V 7 bases and J 4 bases; bases outside gene matches: 9. The CDR3 protein is CAIKLKGTAYGYTF. The CDR3 DNA reads as TGTGCCATCAAACTAAAAGGGACAGCCTATGGCTACACCTTC.

The chain has TRBV9 and TRBJ2-3, with a possible D match to TRBD1 (5 bases). V was pared by 3 bases and J by 8 bases, with 7 bases between. Germline V gene sequence: CDR1 SGDLS, CDR2 YYNGEE. The CDR3 consists of 11 residues. CDR3 residues: CASSGGSTQYF. The DNA for the CDR3 is TGTGCCAGCAGCGGGGGCAGTACGCAGTATTTT. Looking up the rest from reference TRBV9 and TRBJ2-3 gives the full variable domain: DSGVTQTPKHLITATGQRVTLRCSPRSGDLSVYWYQQSLDQGLQFLIQYYNGEERAKGNILERFSAQQFPDLHSELNLSSLELGDSALYFCASSGGSTQYFGPGTRLTVL.